This T cell receptor (beta chain) was retrieved from a study of blood T cells in healthy people across ages. Findings and limits, study-wide: Age showed a roughly linear inverse relationship with TCR beta diversity per million T cells.

This CDR3 spans 14 amino acids. In germline, CDR1 is LGHDT, CDR2 YNNKEL (reference sequence). Trimming stripped 2 bases from V and 6 bases from J, with 13 bases between. Then a second PCR, running roughly 7 to 11 cycles, was carried out with a sample-barcoded 5' primer and a J-beta primer mix. All samples gave at least 3 million CDR3-containing paired-end reads. TCRdb recomputed calls from the 5' RACE reads with MiXCR, one row per CDR3 protein. The table shows about 780,000 distinct CDR3 sequences, with about 45% occurring only once. On this clonotype itself: The antigen is not known.

Samples each had at least 6 micrograms of total RNA extracted. V usage is TRBV3-1 and J usage is TRBJ1-2, with D possibly TRBD1 on 5 matching bases. This TCR derives from a man older than 75 in good health. Sequences were obtained from blood. This chain's CDR3 is CASSQWNRLNGYTF. The CDR3 nucleotides are TGTGCCAGCAGCCAATGGAACAGGCTGAATGGCTACACCTTC.